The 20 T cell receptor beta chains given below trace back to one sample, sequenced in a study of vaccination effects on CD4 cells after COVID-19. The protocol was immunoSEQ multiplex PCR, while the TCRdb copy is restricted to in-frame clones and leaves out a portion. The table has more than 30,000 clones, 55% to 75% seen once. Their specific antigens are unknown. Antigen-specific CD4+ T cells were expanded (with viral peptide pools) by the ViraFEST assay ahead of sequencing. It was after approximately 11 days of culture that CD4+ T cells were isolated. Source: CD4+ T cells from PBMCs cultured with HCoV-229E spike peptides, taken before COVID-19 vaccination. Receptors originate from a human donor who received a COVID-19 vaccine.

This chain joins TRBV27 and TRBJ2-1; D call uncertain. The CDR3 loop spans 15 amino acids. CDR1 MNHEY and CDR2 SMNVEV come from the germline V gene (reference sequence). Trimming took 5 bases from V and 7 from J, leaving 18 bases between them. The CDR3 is CASSKVPGFRNEQFF. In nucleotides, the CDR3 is TGTGCCAGCAGTAAAGTACCGGGCTTCCGGAATGAGCAGTTCTTC.

CDR3 region: CASSFELAGSNEQFF. For the CDR3, the DNA is TGCGCCAGCAGCTTTGAGCTAGCGGGAAGCAATGAGCAGTTCTTC. This chain connects TRBV5-1 to TRBJ2-1; 9 bases agree with TRBD2. The CDR3 has 15 residues. J gave up 6 bases and V 2 bases, and 6 bases lay outside the gene matches. Germline V gives CDR1 SGHRS, CDR2 YFSETQ.

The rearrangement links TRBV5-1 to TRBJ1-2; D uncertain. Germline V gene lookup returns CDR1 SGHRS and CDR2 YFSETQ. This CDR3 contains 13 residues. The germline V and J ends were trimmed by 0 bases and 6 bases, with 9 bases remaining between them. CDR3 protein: CASSLAGGDGYTF. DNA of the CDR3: TGCGCCAGCAGCTTGGCGGGCGGTGATGGCTACACCTTC.

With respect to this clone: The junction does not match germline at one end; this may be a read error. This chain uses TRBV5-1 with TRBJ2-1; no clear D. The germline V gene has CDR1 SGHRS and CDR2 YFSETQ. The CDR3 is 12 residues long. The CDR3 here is CASSLAYNEQFF. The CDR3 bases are TGCGCCAGCAGCTTGGCCTATAATGAGCAGTTCTTC.

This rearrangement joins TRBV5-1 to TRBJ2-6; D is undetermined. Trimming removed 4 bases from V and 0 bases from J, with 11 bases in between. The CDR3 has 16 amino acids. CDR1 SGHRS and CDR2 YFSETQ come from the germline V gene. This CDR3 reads CASSDFGDSGANVLTF. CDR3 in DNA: TGCGCCAGCAGCGATTTCGGAGACTCTGGGGCCAACGTCCTGACTTTC.

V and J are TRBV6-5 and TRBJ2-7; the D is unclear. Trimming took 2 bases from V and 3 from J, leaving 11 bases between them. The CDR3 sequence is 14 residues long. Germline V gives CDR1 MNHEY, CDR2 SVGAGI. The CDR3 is CASSYGMGNYEQYF. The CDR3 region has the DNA TGTGCCAGCAGTTACGGGATGGGAAACTACGAGCAGTACTTC.

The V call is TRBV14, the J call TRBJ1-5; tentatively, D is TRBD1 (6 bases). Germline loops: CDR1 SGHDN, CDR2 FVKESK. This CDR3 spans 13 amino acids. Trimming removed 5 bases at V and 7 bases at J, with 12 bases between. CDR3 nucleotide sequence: TGTGCCAGCAGCTGGGGGGCAGGGCAGCCCCAGCATTTT. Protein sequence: CASSWGAGQPQHF.

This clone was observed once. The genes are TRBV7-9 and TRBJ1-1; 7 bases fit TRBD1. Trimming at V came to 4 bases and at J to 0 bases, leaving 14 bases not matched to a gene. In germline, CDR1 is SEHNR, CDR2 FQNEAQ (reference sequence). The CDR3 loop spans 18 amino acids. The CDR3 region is CASSSVFATGSMNTEAFF. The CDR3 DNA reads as TGTGCCAGCAGCTCAGTTTTTGCGACAGGGAGCATGAACACTGAAGCTTTCTTT.

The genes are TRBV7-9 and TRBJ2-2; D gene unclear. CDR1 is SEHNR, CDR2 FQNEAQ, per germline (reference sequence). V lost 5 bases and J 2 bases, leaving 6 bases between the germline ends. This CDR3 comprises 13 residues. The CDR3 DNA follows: TGTGCCAGCAGCCGACATAACACCGGGGAGCTGTTTTTT. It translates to CASSRHNTGELFF.

Here the CDR3 DNA reads TGTGCCAGTAGTATGCTAGCGGGGGTTAGTACGCAGTATTTT. Encoded protein: CASSMLAGVSTQYF. The J gene is TRBJ2-3, the V gene TRBV19, with 10 bases fitting TRBD2. This CDR3 is 14 amino acids long. V was pared by 3 bases and J by 8 bases, with 5 bases of the junction left unmatched. Germline CDR1 LNHDA, CDR2 SQIVND (reference sequence).

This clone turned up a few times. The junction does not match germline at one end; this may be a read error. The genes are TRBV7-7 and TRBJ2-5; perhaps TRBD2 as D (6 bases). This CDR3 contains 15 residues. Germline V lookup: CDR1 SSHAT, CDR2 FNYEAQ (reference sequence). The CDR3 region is CASSSSWGDQETQYF. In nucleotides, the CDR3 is TGTGCTAGCAGCTCCTCATGGGGGGACCAAGAGACCCAGTACTTC.

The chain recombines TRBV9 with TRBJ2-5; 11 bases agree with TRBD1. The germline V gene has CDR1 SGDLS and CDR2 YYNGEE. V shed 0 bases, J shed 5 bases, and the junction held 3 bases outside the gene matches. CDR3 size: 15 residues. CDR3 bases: TGTGCCAGCAGCGTAGGGACAGGGGGCGCGGAGACCCAGTACTTC. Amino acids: CASSVGTGGAETQYF.

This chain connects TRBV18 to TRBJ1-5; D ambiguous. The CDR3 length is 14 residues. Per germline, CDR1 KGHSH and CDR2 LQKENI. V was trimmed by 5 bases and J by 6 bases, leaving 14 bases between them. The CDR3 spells CASSMADNSQPQHF. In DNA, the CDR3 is TGTGCCAGCTCAATGGCGGATAATAGTCAGCCCCAGCATTTT.

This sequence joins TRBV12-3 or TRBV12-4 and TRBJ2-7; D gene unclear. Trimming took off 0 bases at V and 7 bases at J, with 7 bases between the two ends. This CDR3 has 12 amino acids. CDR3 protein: CASSLALGEQYF. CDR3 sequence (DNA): TGTGCCAGCAGTTTAGCCCTCGGAGAGCAGTACTTC.

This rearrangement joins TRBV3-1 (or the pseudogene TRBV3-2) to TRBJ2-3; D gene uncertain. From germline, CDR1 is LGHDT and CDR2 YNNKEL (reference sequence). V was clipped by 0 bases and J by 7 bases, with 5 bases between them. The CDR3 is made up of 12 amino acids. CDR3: CASSQDDNTQYF. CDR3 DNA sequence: TGTGCCAGCAGCCAAGATGATAATACGCAGTATTTT.

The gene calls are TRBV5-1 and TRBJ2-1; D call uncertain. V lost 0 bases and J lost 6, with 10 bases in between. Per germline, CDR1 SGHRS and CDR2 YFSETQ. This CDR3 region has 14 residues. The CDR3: CASSLADNLNEQFF. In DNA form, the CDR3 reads TGCGCCAGCAGCTTGGCCGACAACCTCAATGAGCAGTTCTTC.

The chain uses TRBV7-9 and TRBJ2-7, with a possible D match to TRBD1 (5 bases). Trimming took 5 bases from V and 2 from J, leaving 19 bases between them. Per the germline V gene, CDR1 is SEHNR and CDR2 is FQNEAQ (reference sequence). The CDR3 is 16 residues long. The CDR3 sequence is CASSPTGTGTTYEQYF. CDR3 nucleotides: TGTGCCAGCAGCCCCACCGGCACAGGTACTACCTACGAGCAGTACTTC.

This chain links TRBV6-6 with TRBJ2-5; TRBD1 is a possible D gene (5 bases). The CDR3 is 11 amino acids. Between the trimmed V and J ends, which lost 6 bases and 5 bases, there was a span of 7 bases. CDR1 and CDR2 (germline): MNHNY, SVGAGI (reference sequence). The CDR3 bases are TGTGCCAGCAGGGGGCTGGAGACCCAGTACTTC. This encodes CASRGLETQYF.

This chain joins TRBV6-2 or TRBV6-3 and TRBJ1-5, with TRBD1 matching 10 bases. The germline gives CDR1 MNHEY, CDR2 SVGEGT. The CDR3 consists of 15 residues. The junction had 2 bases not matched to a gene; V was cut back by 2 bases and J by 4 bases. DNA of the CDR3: TGTGCCAGCAGTTACATGGGACAGGGGAATCAGCCCCAGCATTTT. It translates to CASSYMGQGNQPQHF.

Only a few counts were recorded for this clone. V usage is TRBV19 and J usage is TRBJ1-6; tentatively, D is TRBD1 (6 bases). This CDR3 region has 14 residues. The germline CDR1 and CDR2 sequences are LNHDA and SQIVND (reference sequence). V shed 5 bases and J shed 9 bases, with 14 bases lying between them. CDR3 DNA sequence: TGTGCCAGTAGTTTTAACAGGGAGAGTTCACCCCTCCACTTT. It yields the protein CASSFNRESSPLHF.